Below, one TCR beta chain is given with its context. After removal of 4 bases from V and 2 bases from J, the junction contained 4 bases not matched to a gene. Per the germline V gene, CDR1 is MDHEN and CDR2 is SYDVKM. This CDR3 has 15 amino acids. The data were obtained in a study of blood T cell repertoires in COVID-19. The wider study: Spain, Italy and the United States supplied samples that represented acute and convalescent COVID-19. T cells, B-cell-depleted T cells, or PBMCs supplied cDNA or gDNA.

Under the authors' procedure: Nucleated cell counts were estimated from reference gene primer amplification. Assay: immunoSEQ multiplex PCR; the TCRdb copy retains only in-frame clones and omits some. The V and J calls and the clone size are those of that table, but D and trimming were determined from the DNA. This table holds 35,000 to 40,000 clones, about four fifths found once. The rearrangement uses TRBV28 and TRBJ1-5, with 8 positions matching TRBD1. This receptor was taken from a human donor with acute or convalescent COVID-19. The donor label of this sample is uncertain. The sequenced sample consisted of peripheral blood. The DNA of the CDR3 is TGTGCCAGCAGTTCCCCGGGACAGGGCAATCAGCCCCAGCATTTT. Protein: CASSSPGQGNQPQHF.